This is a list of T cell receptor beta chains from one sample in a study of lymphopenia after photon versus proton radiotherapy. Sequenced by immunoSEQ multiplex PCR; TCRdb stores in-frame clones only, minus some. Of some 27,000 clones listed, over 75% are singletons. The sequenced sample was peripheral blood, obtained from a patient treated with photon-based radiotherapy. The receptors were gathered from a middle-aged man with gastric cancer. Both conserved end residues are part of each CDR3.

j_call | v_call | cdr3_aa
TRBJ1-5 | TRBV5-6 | CASSRRGLGQPQHF
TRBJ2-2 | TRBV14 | CASSEGTLFTGELFF
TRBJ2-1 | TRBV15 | CATSLVFAGEQFF
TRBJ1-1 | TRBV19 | CASSIGAGVVAFF
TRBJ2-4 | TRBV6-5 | CASSVDRGTGIQYF
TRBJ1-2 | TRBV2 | CASSEVAMGYTF
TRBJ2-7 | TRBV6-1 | CASSAGTLYEQYF
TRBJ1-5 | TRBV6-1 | CASRNPNQPQHF
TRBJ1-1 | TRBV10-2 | CASSVGGTEAFF
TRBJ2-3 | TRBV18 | CASSPGGSLLLNTQYF
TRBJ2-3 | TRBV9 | CASSVDAGGSAQYF
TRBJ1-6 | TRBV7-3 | CASSLGTGMTPLHF
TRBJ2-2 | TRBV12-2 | CASRVADQDTGELFF
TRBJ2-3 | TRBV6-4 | CASSSTSDTDTQYF
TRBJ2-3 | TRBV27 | CASGGPAGDTQYF
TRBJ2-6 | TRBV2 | CASTWTLGASGANVLTF